These T cell receptor beta chains were read from a single sample in a study of cytomegalovirus exposure and HLA in healthy donors. Some clones are missing from TCRdb's copy, which holds only in-frame ones; the method was immunoSEQ multiplex PCR. This sample has over 150,000 clones; 85% occur once, and the top ten carry just over 2.5%. The source material was PBMCs. The receptors here all came from a man younger than 40 in good health and CMV-seropositive. Each CDR3 is given with its conserved first and last residue. Each record gives: J gene, V gene, clone size, D gene, CDR3 DNA, CDR3 protein. The D gene is left open where the match is weak. The size field is filled for only some rows; it gives once, few, many or a size class.

>TRBJ1-2|TRBV7-2|-|-
TGTGCCAGCAGCTTAGACCAGGGTTTTGTGTATGGCTACACCTTC
CASSLDQGFVYGYTF
>TRBJ2-1|TRBV7-9|-|TRBD2
TGTGCCAGCAGCCCCGGGACTAGCCGTGGGCGGGAGCAGTTCTTC
CASSPGTSRGREQFF
>TRBJ2-7|TRBV7-9|-|-
TGTGCCAGCAGCGATAGGCGGTACGAGCAGTACTTC
CASSDRRYEQYF
>TRBJ1-2|TRBV7-9|once|-
TGTGCCAGCAGCTCCGGGTCCCAGTATGGCTACACCTTC
CASSSGSQYGYTF
>TRBJ1-1|TRBV7-2|-|-
TGTGCCAGCAGCTCTAAGACAGGAATGAACACTGAAGCTTTCTTT
CASSSKTGMNTEAFF
>TRBJ2-6|TRBV5-4|-|-
TGTGCCAGCAGCTTCAACTCTGGGGCCAACGTCCTGACTTTC
CASSFNSGANVLTF
>TRBJ1-1|TRBV12-5|-|TRBD1
TGTGCTAGTGGCCCCGGCGAGGGGGCAAGGAACACTGAAGCTTTCTTT
CASGPGEGARNTEAFF
>TRBJ2-3|TRBV30|-|-
TGTGCCTGGAGCGGTCCGTCTAGCACAGATACGCAGTATTTT
CAWSGPSSTDTQYF
>TRBJ2-5|TRBV25-1|-|TRBD1
TGTGCCAGCAGTACAGGGGGCCGTAAGACCCAGTACTTC
CASSTGGRKTQYF
>TRBJ2-3|TRBV5-1|-|TRBD1
TGCGCCAGCAGCTTTGACAGGGGCGGGAAAGATACGCAGTATTTT
CASSFDRGGKDTQYF
>TRBJ2-2|TRBV18|-|TRBD2
TGTGCCAGCTCACAATTACTAGCGGGAGTTATCAGCACCGGGGAGCTGTTTTTT
CASSQLLAGVISTGELFF
>TRBJ2-2|TRBV5-1|-|TRBD1
TGCGCCAGCAGCAGATCCTCGACAGGGGCGAACACCGGGGAGCTGTTTTTT
CASSRSSTGANTGELFF
>TRBJ2-3|TRBV18|-|-
TGTGCCAGCTCACCACCACAGCCTAACACAGATACGCAGTATTTT
CASSPPQPNTDTQYF
>TRBJ2-2|TRBV5-6|-|-
TGTGCCAGCAGCTTGGTAGTCGGGGAGCTGTTTTTT
CASSLVVGELFF
>TRBJ2-3|TRBV11-2|-|-
TGTGCCAGCTTAAAGGGGAGCACAGATACGCAGTATTTT
CASLKGSTDTQYF
>TRBJ2-1|TRBV7-2|-|TRBD2
TGTGCCAGCAGCCCAGGGACTAGCGGGCCAGAGCAGTTCTTC
CASSPGTSGPEQFF
>TRBJ2-3|TRBV7-2|-|TRBD2
TGTGCCAGCAGCCCCCGCGGGACTAGGTCAGATACGCAGTATTTT
CASSPRGTRSDTQYF
>TRBJ1-1|TRBV7-3|-|TRBD1
TGTGCCAGCAGCGAGCCGGGACAGGGAACGAACACTGAAGCTTTCTTT
CASSEPGQGTNTEAFF
>TRBJ2-1|TRBV19|-|TRBD2
TGTGCCAGTAGTATGGCGGGAGGCTCCTACAATGAGCAGTTCTTC
CASSMAGGSYNEQFF
>TRBJ2-7|TRBV7-2|-|TRBD2
TGTGCCAGCAGCCGTTTTGGGACTAGCGGTTACGAGCAGTACTTC
CASSRFGTSGYEQYF
>TRBJ2-3|TRBV6-6|-|-
TGTGCCAGCAGTTCACGAGGAGATACGCAGTATTTT
CASSSRGDTQYF
>TRBJ1-4|TRBV2|-|-
TGTGCCAGCAGTGGGACATTGGCTAATGAAAAACTGTTTTTT
CASSGTLANEKLFF
>TRBJ1-1|TRBV4-3|-|-
TGCGCCAGCAGCCAACTCCCGGGAGACCGCACTGAAGCTTTCTTT
CASSQLPGDRTEAFF
>TRBJ1-2|TRBV2|-|-
TGTGCCATACAGGGATCGAACTATGGCTACACCTTC
CAIQGSNYGYTF
>TRBJ2-3|TRBV7-9|-|TRBD2
TGTACCAGCAGCTTAGCTGTGCTAGCGGCTAGCACAGATACGCAGTATTTT
CTSSLAVLAASTDTQYF
>TRBJ2-1|TRBV4-3|many|-
TGCGCCAGCAGCCAAGACGACTGGAGCTCCTACAATGAGCAGTTCTTC
CASSQDDWSSYNEQFF
>TRBJ2-1|TRBV27|-|-
TGTGCCAGCAGTTGGGGGCTCAACAATGAGCAGTTCTTC
CASSWGLNNEQFF
>TRBJ1-1|TRBV30|once|TRBD1
TGTGCCTGGAGTACCAGGACAGGGGTTTCCACTGAAGCCTTCTTT
CAWSTRTGVSTEAFF
>TRBJ2-7|TRBV27|-|TRBD1
TGTGCCAGCAGTTCTCACCCCGGGACAGGGGTATACGAGCAGTACTTC
CASSSHPGTGVYEQYF
>TRBJ2-3|TRBV5-1|-|-
TGCGCCAGCAGCCTTGTCGGGACTCGACGTAGCACAGATACGCAGTATTTT
CASSLVGTRRSTDTQYF
>TRBJ1-2|TRBV6-5|-|-
TGTGCCAGCAGTTACTCGGAAGGACCAAGGGGTGGCTACACCTTC
CASSYSEGPRGGYTF
>TRBJ2-7|TRBV6-6|-|TRBD2
TGTGCCAGCAGTTATGGGCGGGAGGGGTCCTACGAGCAGTACTTC
CASSYGREGSYEQYF
>TRBJ1-1|TRBV9|-|-
TGTGCCAGCAGCGTGGTGGTCGCGGCTGAAGCTTTCTTT
CASSVVVAAEAFF
>TRBJ1-2|TRBV11-2|-|TRBD1
TGTGCCAGCAGAAGACACGGGACAGGGGATGGCTACACCTTC
CASRRHGTGDGYTF
>TRBJ1-1|TRBV14|-|TRBD1
TGTGCCAGCAGCCCCAGGACAGGGGGAGGTTTCTTT
CASSPRTGGGFF
>TRBJ2-7|TRBV11-3|-|-
TGTGCCAGCAGCTTTACCAGGGCTTCTCACGAGCAGTACTTC
CASSFTRASHEQYF
>TRBJ2-1|TRBV12-5|-|TRBD2
TGTGCCAGTGGGGTAGGGCTTACTAGCGGGCCGAACAATGAGCAGTTCTTC
CASGVGLTSGPNNEQFF
>TRBJ2-3|TRBV7-9|-|TRBD2
TGTTCCAGCAGCTTATCGGGGGGGGTTAGTAAGACGGTAGATACGCAGTATTTT
CSSSLSGGVSKTVDTQYF
>TRBJ1-6|TRBV6-1|-|-
TGTGCCAGCAGTGGAGTGATTGATTCACCCCTCCACTTT
CASSGVIDSPLHF
>TRBJ2-5|TRBV5-1|-|-
TGCGCCAGCAGCTTGGATATAACCCAGGAGACCCAGTACTTC
CASSLDITQETQYF
>TRBJ1-6|TRBV30|-|TRBD1
TGTGCCTGGAGCCGACAGGGGAGGTCACCCCTCCACTTT
CAWSRQGRSPLHF
>TRBJ2-1|TRBV11-2|-|-
TGTGCCAGCAGCTTAGCGGACAGAAGCTCCTACAATGAGCAGTTCTTC
CASSLADRSSYNEQFF
>TRBJ1-3|TRBV5-1|-|-
TGCGCCAGCAGCTTGGCTGGAGACGAGGACACCATATATTTT
CASSLAGDEDTIYF
>TRBJ2-7|TRBV7-9|-|TRBD2
TGTTCCAGCAGCTTAGAAGGACTAGCGGGAGACGAGCAGTACTTC
CSSSLEGLAGDEQYF
>TRBJ2-6|TRBV28|-|TRBD2
TGTGCCAGCAGTGGGAGGTTTGGTAGCGGGGACTACTCTGGGGCCAACGTCCTGACTTTC
CASSGRFGSGDYSGANVLTF
>TRBJ2-5|TRBV5-4|-|-
TGTGCCAGCAGCCTAGGCCCCGGGGAGACCCAGTACTTC
CASSLGPGETQYF
>TRBJ2-3|TRBV23-1|-|TRBD2
TGCGCCAGCAGTCAACCGTTCCGAACTAGCGGGCCGGGGACTCACACAGATACGCAGTATTTT
CASSQPFRTSGPGTHTDTQYF
>TRBJ2-2|TRBV14|-|TRBD2
TGTGCCAGCAGCCTCGGCCGGACTAGCGGGACCCCCGGGGAGCTGTTTTTT
CASSLGRTSGTPGELFF